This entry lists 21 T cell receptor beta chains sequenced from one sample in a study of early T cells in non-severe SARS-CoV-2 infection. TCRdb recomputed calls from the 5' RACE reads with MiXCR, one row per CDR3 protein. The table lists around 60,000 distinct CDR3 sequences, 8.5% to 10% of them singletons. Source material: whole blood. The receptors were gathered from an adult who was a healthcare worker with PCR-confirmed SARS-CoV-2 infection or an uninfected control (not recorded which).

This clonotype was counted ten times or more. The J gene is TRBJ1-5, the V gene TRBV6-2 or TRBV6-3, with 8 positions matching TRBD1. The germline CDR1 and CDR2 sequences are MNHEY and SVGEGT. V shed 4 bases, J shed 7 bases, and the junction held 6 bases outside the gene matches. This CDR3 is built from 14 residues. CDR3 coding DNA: TGTGCCAGCAGTTCACAGGGGGTCGGGCAGCCCCAGCATTTT. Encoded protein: CASSSQGVGQPQHF.

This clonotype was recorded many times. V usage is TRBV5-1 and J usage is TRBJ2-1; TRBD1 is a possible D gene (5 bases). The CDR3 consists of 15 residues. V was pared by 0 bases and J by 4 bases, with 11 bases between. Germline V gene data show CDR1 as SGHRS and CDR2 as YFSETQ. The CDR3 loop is CASSLGGLSYNEQFF. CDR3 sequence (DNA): TGCGCCAGCAGCTTGGGGGGCCTTTCATACAATGAGCAGTTCTTC.

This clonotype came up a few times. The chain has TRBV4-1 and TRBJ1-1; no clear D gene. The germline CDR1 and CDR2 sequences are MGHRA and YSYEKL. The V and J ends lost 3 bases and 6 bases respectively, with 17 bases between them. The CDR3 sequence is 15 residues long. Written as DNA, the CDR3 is TGCGCCAGCAGCCAGGGTTGGGGTAGTGACGCTGAAGCTTTCTTT. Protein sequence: CASSQGWGSDAEAFF.

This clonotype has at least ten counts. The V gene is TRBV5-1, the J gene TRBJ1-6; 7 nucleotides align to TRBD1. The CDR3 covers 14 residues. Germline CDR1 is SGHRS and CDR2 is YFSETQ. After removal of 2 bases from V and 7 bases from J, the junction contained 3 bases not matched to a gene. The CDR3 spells CASSFGTANSPLHF. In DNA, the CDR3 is TGCGCCAGCAGCTTCGGGACAGCAAATTCACCCCTCCACTTT. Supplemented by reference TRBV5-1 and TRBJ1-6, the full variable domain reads KAGVTQTPRYLIKTRGQQVTLSCSPISGHRSVSWYQQTPGQGLQFLFEYFSETQRNKGNFPGRFSGRQFSNSRSEMNVSTLELGDSALYLCASSFGTANSPLHFGNGTRLTVT.

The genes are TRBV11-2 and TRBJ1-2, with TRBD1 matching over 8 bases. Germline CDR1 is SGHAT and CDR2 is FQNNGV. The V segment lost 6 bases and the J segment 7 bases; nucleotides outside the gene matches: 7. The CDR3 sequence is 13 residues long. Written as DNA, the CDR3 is TGTGCCAGCAGTCTCGACAGGGGCCCTGGCTACACCTTC. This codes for CASSLDRGPGYTF. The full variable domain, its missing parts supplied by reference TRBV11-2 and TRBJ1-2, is EAGVAQSPRYKIIEKRQSVAFWCNPISGHATLYWYQQILGQGPKLLIQFQNNGVVDDSQLPKDRFSAERLKGVDSTLKIQPAKLEDSAVYLCASSLDRGPGYTFGSGTRLTVV.

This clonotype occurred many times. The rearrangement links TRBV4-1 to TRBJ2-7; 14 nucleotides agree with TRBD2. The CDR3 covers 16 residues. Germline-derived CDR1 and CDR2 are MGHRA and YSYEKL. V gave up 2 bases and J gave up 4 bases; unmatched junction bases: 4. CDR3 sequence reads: CASSQPGTSGSYEQYF. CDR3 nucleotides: TGCGCCAGCAGCCAACCCGGGACTAGCGGGAGTTACGAGCAGTACTTC.

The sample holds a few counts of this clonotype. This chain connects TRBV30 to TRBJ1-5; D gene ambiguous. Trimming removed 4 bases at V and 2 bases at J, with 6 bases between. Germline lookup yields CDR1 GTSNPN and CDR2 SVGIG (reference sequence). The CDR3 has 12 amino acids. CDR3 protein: CAWKTGNQPQHF. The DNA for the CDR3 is TGTGCCTGGAAGACTGGCAATCAGCCCCAGCATTTT.

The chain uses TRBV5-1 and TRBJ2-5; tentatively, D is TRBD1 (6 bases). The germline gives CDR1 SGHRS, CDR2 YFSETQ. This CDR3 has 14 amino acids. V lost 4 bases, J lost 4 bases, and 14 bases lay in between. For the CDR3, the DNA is TGCGCCAGCAGCCTGATGGGGGCTGCAGAGACCCAGTACTTC. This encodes CASSLMGAAETQYF. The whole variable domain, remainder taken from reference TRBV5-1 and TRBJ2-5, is KAGVTQTPRYLIKTRGQQVTLSCSPISGHRSVSWYQQTPGQGLQFLFEYFSETQRNKGNFPGRFSGRQFSNSRSEMNVSTLELGDSALYLCASSLMGAAETQYFGPGTRLLVL.

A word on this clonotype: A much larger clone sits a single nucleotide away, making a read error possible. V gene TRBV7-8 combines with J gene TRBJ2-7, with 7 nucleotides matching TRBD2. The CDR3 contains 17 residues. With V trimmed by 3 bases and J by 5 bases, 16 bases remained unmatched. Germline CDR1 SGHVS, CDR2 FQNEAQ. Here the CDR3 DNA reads TGTGCCAGCAGCTTGGCCGGGACTGGCGGGAGCGTCGACGAGCAGTACTTC. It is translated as CASSLAGTGGSVDEQYF.

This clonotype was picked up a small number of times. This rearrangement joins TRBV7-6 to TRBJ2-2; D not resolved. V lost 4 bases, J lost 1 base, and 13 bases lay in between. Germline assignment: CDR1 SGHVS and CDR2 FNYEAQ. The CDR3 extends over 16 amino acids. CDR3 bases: TGTGCCAGCAGCTCCCGGACGCAACAGAACACCGGGGAGCTGTTTTTT. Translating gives CASSSRTQQNTGELFF.

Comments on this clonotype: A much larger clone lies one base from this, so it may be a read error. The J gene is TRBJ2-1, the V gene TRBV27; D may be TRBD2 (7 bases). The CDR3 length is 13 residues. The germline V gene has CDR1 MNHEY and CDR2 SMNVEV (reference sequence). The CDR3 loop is CASSFGGGNVQFF. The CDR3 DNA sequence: TGTGCCAGCAGTTTTGGCGGGGGCAATGTGCAGTTCTTC.

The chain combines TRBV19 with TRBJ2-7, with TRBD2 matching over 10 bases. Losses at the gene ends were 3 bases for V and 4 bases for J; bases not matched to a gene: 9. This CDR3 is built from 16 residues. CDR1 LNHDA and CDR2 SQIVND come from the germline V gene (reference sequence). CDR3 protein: CASSIALTSGEYEQYF. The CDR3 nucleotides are TGTGCCAGTAGTATTGCCCTCACTAGCGGGGAGTACGAGCAGTACTTC.

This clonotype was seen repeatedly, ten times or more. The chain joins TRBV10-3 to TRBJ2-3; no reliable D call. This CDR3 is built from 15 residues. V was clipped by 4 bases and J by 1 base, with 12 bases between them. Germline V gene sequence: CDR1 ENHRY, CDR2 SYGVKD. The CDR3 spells CAISVSPSGTDTQYF. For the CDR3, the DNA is TGTGCCATCAGTGTCTCGCCGTCTGGCACAGATACGCAGTATTTT.

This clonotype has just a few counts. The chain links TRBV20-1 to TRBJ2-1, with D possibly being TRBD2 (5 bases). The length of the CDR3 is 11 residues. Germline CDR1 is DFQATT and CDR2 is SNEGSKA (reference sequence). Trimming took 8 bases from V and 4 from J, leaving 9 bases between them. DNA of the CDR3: TGCAGTTCGGGGTATTACAATGAGCAGTTCTTC. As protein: CSSGYYNEQFF.

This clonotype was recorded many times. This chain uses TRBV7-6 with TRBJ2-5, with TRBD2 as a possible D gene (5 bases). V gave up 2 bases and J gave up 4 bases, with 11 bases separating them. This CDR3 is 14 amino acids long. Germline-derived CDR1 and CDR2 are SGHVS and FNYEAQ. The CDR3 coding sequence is TGTGCCAGCAGCTTAACTGCGGCGGGAGAGACCCAGTACTTC. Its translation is CASSLTAAGETQYF.

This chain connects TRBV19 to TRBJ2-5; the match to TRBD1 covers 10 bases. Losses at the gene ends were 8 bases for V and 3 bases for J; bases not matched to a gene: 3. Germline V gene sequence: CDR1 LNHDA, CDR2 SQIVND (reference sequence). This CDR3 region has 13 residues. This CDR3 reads CASRDRGEETQYF. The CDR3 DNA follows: TGTGCCAGTCGGGACAGGGGTGAAGAGACCCAGTACTTC. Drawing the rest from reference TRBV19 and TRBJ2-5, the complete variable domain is DGGITQSPKYLFRKEGQNVTLSCEQNLNHDAMYWYRQDPGQGLRLIYYSQIVNDFQKGDIAEGYSVSREKKESFPLTVTSAQKNPTAFYLCASRDRGEETQYFGPGTRLLVL.

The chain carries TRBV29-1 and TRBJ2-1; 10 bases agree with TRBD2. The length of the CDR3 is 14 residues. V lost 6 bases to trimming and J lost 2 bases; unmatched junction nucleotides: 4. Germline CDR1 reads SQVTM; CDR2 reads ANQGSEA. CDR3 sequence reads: CSVLTSGAYNEQFF. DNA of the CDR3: TGCAGCGTCCTAACTAGCGGGGCCTACAATGAGCAGTTCTTC.

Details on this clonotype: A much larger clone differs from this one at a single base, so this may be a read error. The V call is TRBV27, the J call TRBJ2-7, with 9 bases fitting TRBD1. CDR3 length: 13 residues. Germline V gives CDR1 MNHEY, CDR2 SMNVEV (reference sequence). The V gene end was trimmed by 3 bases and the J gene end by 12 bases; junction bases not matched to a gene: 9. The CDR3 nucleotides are TGTGCCAGCAGTTTCACCGGGACAGGGATTCGGTACTTC. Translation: CASSFTGTGIRYF.

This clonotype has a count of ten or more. In DNA, the CDR3 is TGTGCCAGTAGTATAGGGCCCGGGGCGAACACCGGGGAGCTGTTTTTT. It translates to CASSIGPGANTGELFF. The chain joins TRBV19 to TRBJ2-2; D might be TRBD2 (5 bases). The germline V and J ends were trimmed by 1 base and 0 bases, with 9 bases remaining between them. Germline loops: CDR1 LNHDA, CDR2 SQIVND (reference sequence). The CDR3 length is 16 residues.

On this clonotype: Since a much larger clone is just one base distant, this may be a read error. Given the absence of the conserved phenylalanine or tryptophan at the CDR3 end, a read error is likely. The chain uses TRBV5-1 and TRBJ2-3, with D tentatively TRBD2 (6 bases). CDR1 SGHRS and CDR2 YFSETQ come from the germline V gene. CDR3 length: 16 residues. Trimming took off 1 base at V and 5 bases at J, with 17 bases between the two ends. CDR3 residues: CASSLTLAILGDTQYS. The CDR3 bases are TGCGCCAGCAGCTTGACTCTAGCGATTCTGGGAGATACGCAGTATTCT.

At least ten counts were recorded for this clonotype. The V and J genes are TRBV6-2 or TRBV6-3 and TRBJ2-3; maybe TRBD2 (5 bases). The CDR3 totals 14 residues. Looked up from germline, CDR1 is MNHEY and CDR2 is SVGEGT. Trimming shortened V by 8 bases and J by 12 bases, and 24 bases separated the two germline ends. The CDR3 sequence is CASSTGLPPDIQYF. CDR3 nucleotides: TGTGCCAGCTCGACTGGACTGCCGCCAGATATTCAGTATTTT.